A single sample is the source of the 21 T cell receptor beta chains below, sequenced in a study of T cells after yellow fever vaccination. TCRdb passed the 5' RACE reads through MiXCR, listing each CDR3 protein once. Counted here are hundreds of thousands of distinct CDR3 sequences, 4.1% occurring once; the ten biggest clones make up around 23%. The sequencing here drew on PBMCs, taken 5 days after the yellow fever booster vaccination. The source is a man younger than 30 who received the YFV17D yellow fever vaccine.

Only a few counts were recorded for this clonotype. V is TRBV3-1 and J is TRBJ1-1, with 7 bases fitting TRBD1. The CDR3 runs 14 residues. With V trimmed by 0 bases and J by 8 bases, 6 bases remained unmatched. Germline-derived CDR1 and CDR2 are LGHDT and YNNKEL (reference sequence). CDR3 sequence (DNA): TGTGCCAGCAGCCAAGATGTAGGGGGCTCGGAAGCTTTCTTT. This translates into CASSQDVGGSEAFF.

This clonotype was recorded only once. The chain combines TRBV7-2 with TRBJ2-3, with 8 bases identical to TRBD2. The CDR3 consists of 15 residues. Losses at the gene ends were 3 bases for V and 2 bases for J; bases not matched to a gene: 4. Looked up from germline, CDR1 is SGHTA and CDR2 is FQGNSA. In DNA, the CDR3 is TGTGCCAGCAGCTTCAACGGGGGGGCCACAGATACGCAGTATTTT. It encodes CASSFNGGATDTQYF.

This clonotype was found a few times. The chain links TRBV20-1 to TRBJ2-1; TRBD1 aligns across 7 bases. Losses at the gene ends were 3 bases for V and 5 bases for J; bases not matched to a gene: 10. CDR3 length: 15 residues. Germline loops: CDR1 DFQATT, CDR2 SNEGSKA (reference sequence). Here the CDR3 reads CSASRDSWLDNEQFF. For the CDR3, the DNA is TGCAGTGCTAGTAGGGACAGTTGGCTTGACAATGAGCAGTTCTTC.

The chain recombines TRBV29-1 with TRBJ2-1; 11 positions agree with TRBD1. Germline V gene sequence: CDR1 SQVTM, CDR2 ANQGSEA. This CDR3 comprises 14 residues. V was clipped by 4 bases and J by 6 bases; unmatched bases: 5. The CDR3 DNA is TGCAGCGTTGGGACAGGGGGCGCCGGCAATGAGCAGTTCTTC. Its protein is CSVGTGGAGNEQFF.

The chain uses TRBV6-2 or TRBV6-3 and TRBJ2-5; the D gene is possibly TRBD2 (5 bases). V lost 0 bases to trimming and J lost 5 bases, with 10 bases between them. The CDR3 has 14 residues. CDR1 and CDR2 (germline): MNHEY, SVGEGT. CDR3 DNA sequence: TGTGCCAGCAGTTACTCAAGGAGGTGGGAGACCCAGTACTTC. As protein: CASSYSRRWETQYF.

This clonotype was seen a handful of times. The chain uses TRBV7-2 and TRBJ1-2; 8 bases agree with TRBD1. Germline trimming cut 6 bases from V and 7 bases from J; bases unmatched to any gene: 13. Germline values: CDR1 SGHTA, CDR2 FQGNSA. The CDR3 covers 15 residues. The CDR3 DNA is TGTGCCAGCAGATCACGGGCTTCACAGGGGGGTGGCTACACCTTC. This gives the protein CASRSRASQGGGYTF. Full variable domain (remainder filled in from reference TRBV7-2 and TRBJ1-2): GAGVSQSPSNKVTEKGKDVELRCDPISGHTALYWYRQSLGQGLEFLIYFQGNSAPDKSGLPSDRFSAERTGGSVSTLTIQRTQQEDSAVYLCASRSRASQGGGYTFGSGTRLTVV.

In this sample, this clonotype turned up many times. The genes are TRBV21-1 and TRBJ1-5; TRBD1, as called in the table, went unchecked against the DNA. TRBV21-1 is labeled a pseudogene. The CDR3 contains 20 residues. CDR3 sequence: CASSKSPGTGGAKSNQPQHF. The CDR3 coding sequence is TGTGCCAGCAGCAAAAGCCCCGGGACAGGGGGCGCGAAAAGCAATCAGCCCCAGCATTTT.

This clonotype has more than one count but fewer than ten. J is TRBJ1-2 and V is TRBV6-5; 7 bases map to TRBD1. Germline lookup yields CDR1 MNHEY and CDR2 SVGAGI. The CDR3 covers 14 residues. V gave up 6 bases and J gave up 7 bases; unmatched junction bases: 11. CDR3: CASSSPGQDGGYTF. CDR3 nucleotide sequence: TGTGCCAGCAGCTCCCCCGGACAGGATGGTGGCTACACCTTC.

This clonotype occurred a few times. The chain is built from TRBV10-3 and TRBJ1-1; tentatively, D is TRBD1 (6 bases). The length of the CDR3 is 11 residues. Germline values: CDR1 ENHRY, CDR2 SYGVKD. Deletions cut 6 bases from V and 6 bases from J, with 8 bases between. CDR3 sequence reads: CAIRGQSEAFF. The CDR3 nucleotides read TGTGCCATCAGAGGACAGTCTGAAGCTTTCTTT.

V and J are TRBV5-1 and TRBJ2-2, with a possible D match to TRBD1 (5 bases). The CDR3 length is 15 residues. Germline values: CDR1 SGHRS, CDR2 YFSETQ. Trimming stripped 3 bases from V and 5 bases from J, with 14 bases between. The CDR3 nucleotides are TGCGCCAGCAGCTCCAGGGCCGGAGCGACCGGGGAGCTGTTTTTT. Protein: CASSSRAGATGELFF.

This clonotype was seen at least ten times. The J gene is TRBJ2-1, the V gene TRBV4-3; D is unclear. With 0 bases removed from V and 9 bases from J, the gap between germline ends came to 12 bases. This CDR3 contains 14 residues. Germline loops: CDR1 LGHNA, CDR2 YSLEER. The CDR3: CASSQDIPAPEQFF. The DNA for the CDR3 is TGCGCCAGCAGCCAAGACATCCCCGCACCTGAGCAGTTCTTC.

The chain is built from TRBV19 and TRBJ1-2; TRBD1 matches 7 bases. The CDR3 runs to 12 residues. Germline lookup yields CDR1 LNHDA and CDR2 SQIVND (reference sequence). V lost 8 bases and J lost 7; bases outside the gene matches: 7. In DNA, the CDR3 is TGTGCCAGTTCGAGGGGGCCGGGTGGCTACACCTTC. Its protein is CASSRGPGGYTF.

The chain employs TRBV19 and TRBJ1-6, with unresolved D. Germline V CDR1 and CDR2: LNHDA, SQIVND (reference sequence). With 6 bases removed from V and 9 bases from J, the gap between germline ends came to 9 bases. This CDR3 spans 12 amino acids. CDR3 in amino acids: CASRSGSSPLHF. The DNA of the CDR3 is TGTGCCAGTAGGTCGGGGAGTTCACCCCTCCACTTT.

The chain joins TRBV6-1 to TRBJ1-5; no definite D call. This CDR3 has 13 residues. With 2 bases removed from V and 7 bases from J, the gap between germline ends came to 9 bases. The germline V gene has CDR1 MNHNS and CDR2 SASEGT. Here the CDR3 reads CASSELGGQPQHF. For the CDR3, the DNA is TGTGCCAGCAGTGAATTAGGAGGACAGCCCCAGCATTTT.

This sequence joins TRBV18 and TRBJ1-3, with D tentatively TRBD1 (6 bases). CDR3 length: 17 amino acids. Trimming shortened V by 3 bases and J by 0 bases, and 15 bases separated the two germline ends. The germline gives CDR1 KGHSH, CDR2 LQKENI. The DNA of the CDR3 is TGTGCCAGCTCACCGGACCGGGGGGCTTACTCTGGAAACACCATATATTTT. Translation gives CASSPDRGAYSGNTIYF. Full variable domain (rest looked up from reference TRBV18 and TRBJ1-3): NAGVMQNPRHLVRRRGQEARLRCSPMKGHSHVYWYRQLPEEGLKFMVYLQKENIIDESGMPKERFSAEFPKEGPSILRIQQVVRGDSAAYFCASSPDRGAYSGNTIYFGEGSWLTVV.

In its sample, this clonotype was seen many times. This rearrangement joins TRBV7-9 to TRBJ2-7, with D perhaps matching TRBD1 (6 bases). CDR1 is SEHNR, CDR2 FQNEAQ, per germline (reference sequence). V shed 5 bases and J shed 2 bases, with 13 bases lying between them. CDR3 length equals 14 residues. Here the CDR3 DNA reads TGTGCCAGCAGCCCCGGGACAAATACCTACGAGCAGTACTTC. Translated, it gives CASSPGTNTYEQYF.

The chain has TRBV6-6 and TRBJ2-7; TRBD1 matches 10 bases. CDR1 is MNHNY, CDR2 SVGAGI, per germline (reference sequence). This CDR3 is built from 13 residues. The trim removed 4 bases at V and 6 bases at J, leaving 3 bases unmatched. The CDR3 DNA reads TGTGCCAGCAGTTTCCGGACAGGGGGCGAGCAGTACGTC. Translating it yields CASSFRTGGEQYV.

This chain links TRBV20-1 with TRBJ1-2; TRBD1 agrees at 11 bases. Per germline, CDR1 DFQATT and CDR2 SNEGSKA (reference sequence). This CDR3 has 16 residues. With 4 bases clipped from V and 0 bases from J, the junction kept 7 bases outside the gene matches. CDR3 residues: CSATPGTGGPNYGYTF. The CDR3 DNA reads TGCAGTGCTACGCCCGGGACAGGGGGACCTAACTATGGCTACACCTTC.

This clonotype was counted between two and nine times. V and J are TRBV3-1 and TRBJ2-5, with no clear D. The CDR3 is 14 residues long. Germline CDR1 LGHDT, CDR2 YNNKEL (reference sequence). V was pared by 7 bases and J by 0 bases, with 12 bases between. The CDR3 sequence is CASISQAYQETQYF. CDR3 DNA: TGTGCCAGCATTTCTCAAGCCTACCAAGAGACCCAGTACTTC.

This clonotype was found many times. V is TRBV5-1 and J is TRBJ2-6, with a tentative D call TRBD1 (6 bases). Trimming left V 3 bases short and J 1 base short, with 11 bases between. There are 16 residues in the CDR3. Looked up from germline, CDR1 is SGHRS and CDR2 is YFSETQ. The CDR3 DNA is TGCGCCAGCAGCTCGGACAGACTGTCTGGGGCCAACGTCCTGACTTTC. Translation: CASSSDRLSGANVLTF.

This clonotype was detected many times. The chain has TRBV28 and TRBJ2-1; D is undetermined. CDR1 is MDHEN and CDR2 is SYDVKM in the germline V gene. The CDR3 sequence is 12 residues long. Trimming stripped 7 bases from V and 8 bases from J, with 12 bases between. CDR3 DNA sequence: TGTGCCAGCAACTATCTAGAGCATGAGCAGTTCTTC. This gives the protein CASNYLEHEQFF.